The 9 T cell receptor beta chains below all came from one sample that was sequenced in a study of OX40 agonist ivuxolimab in advanced cancers. Here immunoSEQ multiplex PCR was the method, and the copy in TCRdb shows in-frame clones only, minus some. Of under 80,000 clones listed, around 86% were seen once; the top ten hold roughly 8.6%. Material: CD4+ or CD8+ T cells sorted from blood, obtained in a trial of the OX40 agonist ivuxolimab. These receptor sequences come from an adult with an advanced solid tumor such as melanoma, head and neck, liver or kidney cancer.

J is TRBJ1-6 and V is TRBV19, with 9 bases aligning to TRBD1. CDR1 and CDR2 (germline): LNHDA, SQIVND (reference sequence). CDR3 length: 13 residues. The V and J ends lost 9 bases and 13 bases, in that order; junction bases with no gene match: 10. CDR3 protein: CASKDRGGGPLHF. DNA of the CDR3: TGTGCCAGCAAGGACAGGGGAGGCGGCCCCCTCCACTTT.

The V and J genes are TRBV29-1 and TRBJ2-7, with 8 bases matching TRBD1. The CDR3 loop spans 13 amino acids. Trimming took 3 bases from V and 6 from J; bases not matched to a gene: 7. Germline lookup yields CDR1 SQVTM and CDR2 ANQGSEA. The CDR3 protein is CSVDRTGTGEQYF. In DNA form, the CDR3 reads TGCAGCGTTGACCGGACAGGGACCGGCGAGCAGTACTTC.

This rearrangement joins TRBV2 to TRBJ1-2, with D hard to call. V was trimmed by 6 bases and J by 6 bases, leaving 23 bases between them. Germline values: CDR1 SNHLY, CDR2 FYNNEI. The CDR3 extends over 16 amino acids. CDR3 sequence (DNA): TGTGCCAGCAGCCTAATAAGTCGCGCACGGAAGGATGGCTACACCTTC. This sequence encodes CASSLISRARKDGYTF.

V usage is TRBV9 and J usage is TRBJ2-7; tentative D call: TRBD1 (5 bases). V lost 0 bases and J lost 6, with 16 bases in between. This CDR3 has 15 residues. CDR1 is SGDLS, CDR2 YYNGEE, per germline. For the CDR3, the DNA is TGTGCCAGCAGCGTAGGGGAATATCCAGGGTCCGAGCAGTACTTC. This encodes CASSVGEYPGSEQYF.

The rearrangement uses TRBV9 and TRBJ2-3; D is possibly TRBD1 (8 bases). The CDR3 is made up of 16 amino acids. V was clipped by 0 bases and J by 6 bases, with 17 bases between them. Germline CDR1 is SGDLS and CDR2 is YYNGEE. CDR3 residues: CASSVVPDRGGDTQYF. Here the CDR3 DNA reads TGTGCCAGCAGCGTAGTCCCAGACAGGGGAGGGGATACGCAGTATTTT.

This clone has only one observation. This chain links TRBV4-3 with TRBJ1-1, with D perhaps matching TRBD1 (5 bases). The CDR3 runs 14 residues. Trimming left V 0 bases short and J 4 bases short, with 9 bases between. Germline CDR1 is LGHNA and CDR2 is YSLEER. The CDR3 nucleotides are TGCGCCAGCAGCCAAGAAGGGGCTAGCACTGAAGCTTTCTTT. It codes for CASSQEGASTEAFF.

The rearrangement joins TRBV7-8 to TRBJ1-4; D remains unclear. The germline CDR1 and CDR2 sequences are SGHVS and FQNEAQ. The length of the CDR3 is 14 residues. V dropped 5 bases and J dropped 3 bases, with 10 bases sitting between them. The CDR3 is CASSGRGPNEKLFF. The CDR3, as DNA: TGTGCCAGCAGCGGTCGAGGGCCTAATGAAAAACTGTTTTTT.

This rearrangement joins TRBV28 to TRBJ1-5; D is uncertain. Trimming took off 6 bases at V and 3 bases at J, with 12 bases between the two ends. The germline V gene has CDR1 MDHEN and CDR2 SYDVKM. The CDR3 loop spans 14 amino acids. CDR3 sequence: CASRSGSNNQPQHF. The CDR3 DNA reads as TGTGCCAGCAGATCGGGCAGCAACAATCAGCCCCAGCATTTT.

V and J are TRBV7-2 and TRBJ2-1; D might be TRBD2 (6 bases). Germline V gene data show CDR1 as SGHTA and CDR2 as FQGNSA. This CDR3 is 15 amino acids long. With 1 base removed from V and 9 bases from J, the gap between germline ends came to 16 bases. The CDR3 DNA reads TGTGCCAGCAGCTTAGGAGGCGGCCCGCGGGGTGAGCAGTTCTTC. It codes for CASSLGGGPRGEQFF.